This TCR beta chain was obtained from a study of graft-versus-host responses after intestinal transplantation. Overall study: Anti-thymocyte globulin served as induction for all recipients, who then took tacrolimus and steroids for about three years. General study findings and limits: High graft-versus-host to host-versus-graft T cell clonal ratios marked allografts of patients with graft-donor macrochimerism. Present in recipient marrow, GvH clones included some that appeared first in ileum or blood.

With regard to this clone: What it binds is unknown.

Some clones are missing from TCRdb's copy, which holds only in-frame ones; the method was immunoSEQ multiplex PCR. Of 90,000 to 100,000 clones detected, over 75% appear once; the ten largest clones hold over 0.4%. The CDR3 is 14 residues long. V was cut by 2 bases and J by 5 bases, with 12 bases left in between. Looked up from germline, CDR1 is SNHLY and CDR2 is FYNNEI. Material: unstimulated CD8+ T cells sorted from spleen or lymph node cells, obtained before intestinal transplant. The chain couples TRBV2 to TRBJ1-2, with D unclear. The TCR comes from a human donor who received an intestinal transplant. CDR3 residues: CASSERWEGYGYTF. CDR3 sequence (DNA): TGTGCCAGCAGTGAAAGGTGGGAGGGTTATGGCTACACCTTC. The variable domain in full, with the rest retrieved from reference TRBV2 and TRBJ1-2, is EPEVTQTPSHQVTQMGQEVILRCVPISNHLYFYWYRQILGQKVEFLVSFYNNEISEKSEIFDDQFSVERPDGSNFTLKIRSTKLEDSAMYFCASSERWEGYGYTFGSGTRLTVV.